This TCR beta chain comes out of a study of sequential checkpoint blockade in melanoma. Study context: Randomization was 1:1 between first-line nivolumab→ipilimumab and ipilimumab→nivolumab. Each arm's sequence ended with maintenance nivolumab.

The CDR3 spans 13 residues. The V end lost 2 bases, the J end lost 5 bases, and 9 bases lay between the germline ends. Germline V gives CDR1 GTSNPN, CDR2 SVGIG (reference sequence). The sample's treatment: randomized to nivolumab then ipilimumab (arm A) or the reverse (arm B). Patients had received no earlier DNA-damaging chemotherapy. From thawed PBMCs, live CD3+CD8+ cells negative for CD19 and CD56 were sorted. Sequenced by immunoSEQ multiplex PCR; TCRdb stores in-frame clones only, minus some. The sample has some 7,200 clones; 70% to 80% are singletons. This TCR came from a human donor with melanoma. The gene calls are TRBV30 and TRBJ2-2; D possibly corresponds to TRBD1 (6 bases). Here the sequenced sample was CD8+ T cells sorted from blood (inferred from file names), taken from a patient given nivolumab and ipilimumab in sequence. The CDR3 region has the DNA TGTGCCTGGAGTCTTGGGACAACCGGGGAGCTGTTTTTT. It is translated as CAWSLGTTGELFF.